The present entry profiles one TCR beta chain with its context. Libraries were prepared by immunoSEQ multiplex PCR; TCRdb keeps only in-frame clonotypes and omits some of them. The sample yields some 80,000 clones, about 96% seen once. This sample was included in a study of cytomegalovirus exposure and HLA in healthy donors. CDR3 length equals 14 residues. From germline, CDR1 is LNHDA and CDR2 SQIVND (reference sequence). The V gene lost 0 bases and the J gene lost 9 bases, with 14 bases spanning the gap. Sequencing input: PBMCs. This TCR was recovered from a woman younger than 35 in good health and CMV-seronegative. J is TRBJ1-1 and V is TRBV19, with a weak D call TRBD1 (5 bases). The CDR3, as DNA: TGTGCCAGTAGTATAGATCTCCCAGGGTACCAAGCTTTCTTT. It translates to CASSIDLPGYQAFF.